The 11 T cell receptor beta chains presented below share a single source sample, sequenced in a study of blood T cell repertoires in COVID-19. The table came from immunoSEQ multiplex PCR; TCRdb's copy has only in-frame clones and leaves some out. The top ten clones hold approximately 2.4% of a sample with 150,000 to 200,000 clones, 80% to 85% of them seen once. Sequencing input: peripheral blood. All receptors derive from a human donor with acute or convalescent COVID-19. The donor label of this sample is uncertain.

This clone was found a few times. The chain couples TRBV28 to TRBJ2-1, with 11 nucleotides matching TRBD2. The germline CDR1 and CDR2 sequences are MDHEN and SYDVKM. With 6 bases clipped from V and 2 bases from J, the junction kept 3 bases outside the gene matches. The CDR3 is 15 residues long. The CDR3 bases are TGTGCCAGCAGCACTAGCGGGGGCGCCTACAATGAGCAGTTCTTC. The encoded protein is CASSTSGGAYNEQFF.

The chain couples TRBV5-1 to TRBJ1-5; the match to TRBD1 covers 7 bases. This CDR3 is 15 amino acids long. V lost 4 bases to trimming and J lost 7 bases; unmatched junction nucleotides: 11. The germline gives CDR1 SGHRS, CDR2 YFSETQ. The CDR3 coding sequence is TGCGCCAGCAGCCCAGGTCAGGGGGTAGGACAGCCCCAGCATTTT. Translated, it gives CASSPGQGVGQPQHF.

The gene calls are TRBV29-1 and TRBJ2-1; 7 bases line up with TRBD1. V shed 5 bases, J shed 6 bases, and the junction held 10 bases outside the gene matches. The CDR3 is made up of 14 amino acids. CDR1 and CDR2 (germline): SQVTM, ANQGSEA. DNA for the CDR3: TGCAGCGTTACCCGGGACAGCACCATCAATGAGCAGTTCTTC. Amino acid sequence: CSVTRDSTINEQFF.

This chain connects TRBV7-9 to TRBJ2-7, with 10 bases that match TRBD1. The V gene end was trimmed by 8 bases and the J gene end by 3 bases; junction bases not matched to a gene: 7. The CDR3 contains 14 residues. Germline lookup yields CDR1 SEHNR and CDR2 FQNEAQ (reference sequence). DNA for the CDR3: TGTGCCAGCTGGTTCGGGACAGGGGACTACGAGCAGTACTTC. It translates to CASWFGTGDYEQYF.

This clone was counted only a few times. The CDR3 DNA is TGTGCCAGTAGTATAGGCCAGGGAGGTGAAAAACTGTTTTTT. Translating gives CASSIGQGGEKLFF. V gene TRBV19 combines with J gene TRBJ1-4, with TRBD1 as a possible D gene (5 bases). CDR1 is LNHDA, CDR2 SQIVND, per germline (reference sequence). The CDR3 spans 14 residues. Trimming pared 1 base from V and 7 bases from J, leaving 10 bases between.

The rearrangement links TRBV3-1 (or the pseudogene TRBV3-2) to TRBJ2-2; D perhaps matches TRBD1 (6 bases). CDR3 length equals 16 residues. Germline V gene lookup returns CDR1 LGHDT and CDR2 YNNKEL (reference sequence). The V gene lost 2 bases and the J gene lost 4 bases, with 14 bases spanning the gap. This CDR3 is CASSQYWDTATGELFF. The CDR3 DNA follows: TGTGCCAGCAGCCAATACTGGGACACCGCCACCGGGGAGCTGTTTTTT.

J is TRBJ1-2 and V is TRBV9; TRBD1 matches at 7 bases. This CDR3 contains 15 residues. V shed 4 bases and J 8 bases; nucleotides not matched to a gene: 14. Germline lookup yields CDR1 SGDLS and CDR2 YYNGEE. The CDR3 bases are TGTGCCAGCAGCCCCCGACAGGGTACTCTTCGAGGCTACACCTTC. Its translation is CASSPRQGTLRGYTF.

The chain is built from TRBV2 and TRBJ1-2; D might be TRBD1 (5 bases). Trimming pared 3 bases from V and 5 bases from J, leaving 10 bases between. Per germline, CDR1 SNHLY and CDR2 FYNNEI. The CDR3 contains 13 residues. The CDR3 nucleotides are TGTGCCAGCAGTGAGGACACCCCATATGGCTACACCTTC. Translated: CASSEDTPYGYTF.

This clone has just one count. The chain carries TRBV30 and TRBJ1-1; D gene uncertain. Germline V gene lookup returns CDR1 GTSNPN and CDR2 SVGIG (reference sequence). The CDR3 spans 12 residues. Trimming cost V 2 bases and J 7 bases, with 11 bases left between them. The CDR3 bases are TGTGCCTGGAGTCCGTCCCGGGGTGAAGCTTTCTTT. Encoded protein: CAWSPSRGEAFF.

The CDR3 spells CASSLQGSDTGELFF. In nucleotides, the CDR3 is TGCGCCAGCAGCCTACAGGGGAGCGACACCGGGGAGCTGTTTTTT. The genes are TRBV5-1 and TRBJ2-2, with 7 bases fitting TRBD1. The germline CDR1 and CDR2 sequences are SGHRS and YFSETQ. The V segment lost 4 bases and the J segment 3 bases; nucleotides outside the gene matches: 6. The CDR3 has 15 amino acids.

This chain links TRBV5-1 with TRBJ2-3, with 9 bases lining up with TRBD2. The V gene's germline CDR1 is SGHRS and CDR2 YFSETQ. This CDR3 spans 16 amino acids. Trimming removed 2 bases from V and 2 bases from J; junction bases left unmatched: 6. CDR3 sequence reads: CASSLGGGVNTDTQYF. CDR3 DNA sequence: TGCGCCAGCAGCTTAGGCGGGGGGGTTAACACAGATACGCAGTATTTT.